Below, 22 T cell receptor beta chains from the same sample are listed, as sequenced in a study of CD8+CD57+ T cells in acquired aplastic anemia. For CDR3 and TCR beta VDJ profiling, genomic DNA was the template used. TCRdb reprocessed the reads via MiXCR and lists one record per CDR3 protein. The sample consists of more than 200,000 distinct CDR3 sequences, almost 50% of them appearing once. Patients selected for sequencing had displayed CD8+CD57+ cell expansion by flow cytometry. Input material: sorted CD4+, CD8+, or CD8+CD57+ T cells (not recorded which) from PBMCs. These receptors all stem from a human donor with aplastic anemia.

This clonotype was observed at least ten times. This chain uses TRBV6-6 with TRBJ2-7; 9 nucleotides match TRBD2. J gave up 0 bases and V 6 bases, and 9 bases lay outside the gene matches. The CDR3 spans 16 residues. The germline V gene encodes CDR1 MNHNY and CDR2 SVGAGI (reference sequence). The CDR3 region has the DNA TGTGCCAGCAGGCCCCTCGCTAGCGGGGCCTCCTACGAGCAGTACTTC. It codes for CASRPLASGASYEQYF.

V usage is TRBV5-1 and J usage is TRBJ1-2; a possible D gene is TRBD1 (5 bases). The germline V gene encodes CDR1 SGHRS and CDR2 YFSETQ. The germline V and J ends were trimmed by 0 bases and 5 bases, with 17 bases remaining between them. The CDR3 extends over 16 amino acids. CDR3 in DNA: TGCGCCAGCAGCTTGGATGGCAGGGAAGTGCCATATGGCTACACCTTC. This sequence encodes CASSLDGREVPYGYTF.

The J gene is TRBJ2-3, the V gene TRBV19; D not certain. Germline V gives CDR1 LNHDA, CDR2 SQIVND (reference sequence). The CDR3 consists of 17 residues. The V gene lost 7 bases and the J gene lost 1 base, with 21 bases spanning the gap. This chain's CDR3 is CASTRVGRARRTDTQYF. The CDR3, as DNA: TGTGCCAGTACTAGGGTAGGCAGAGCAAGACGCACAGATACGCAGTATTTT.

This sequence joins TRBV9 and TRBJ2-5; D not resolved. CDR1 is SGDLS, CDR2 YYNGEE, per germline. The CDR3 has 13 residues. V lost 3 bases to trimming and J lost 5 bases, with 11 bases between them. This CDR3 reads CASSARIGETQYF. In DNA, the CDR3 is TGTGCCAGCAGCGCCCGTATAGGGGAGACCCAGTACTTC.

The chain joins TRBV9 to TRBJ2-2, with 7 bases that match TRBD1. The CDR3 totals 14 residues. J lost 10 bases, V lost 3 bases, and 9 bases had no gene match. Looked up from germline, CDR1 is SGDLS and CDR2 is YYNGEE. The CDR3 nucleotides are TGTGCCAGCAGCGCACAGGGGTTGGGAACGGAGCTGTTTTTT. This encodes CASSAQGLGTELFF.

As concerns this clonotype: A much larger clone sits a single nucleotide away, making a read error possible. V and J are TRBV20-1 and TRBJ1-6; weak D call: TRBD1 (5 bases). Germline assignment: CDR1 DFQATT and CDR2 SNEGSKA (reference sequence). The CDR3 is made up of 13 amino acids. The CDR3 loop reads CSARDPGQSLLHF. In DNA, the CDR3 is TGCAGTGCTAGAGATCCGGGGCAGTCACTCCTCCACTTT.

The chain employs TRBV2 and TRBJ1-1, with 10 nucleotides matching TRBD1. Germline V lookup: CDR1 SNHLY, CDR2 FYNNEI. Unmatched junction bases numbered 8, after V lost 4 bases and J lost 9 bases. CDR3 length equals 14 residues. CDR3 residues: CASSVLQGQGQAFF. In DNA, the CDR3 is TGTGCCAGCAGTGTACTCCAGGGACAGGGGCAAGCTTTCTTT.

This clonotype was detected ten times or more. The rearrangement joins TRBV24-1 to TRBJ1-6; D gene uncertain. CDR1 and CDR2 (germline): KGHDR, SFDVKD. The CDR3 runs to 15 residues. V lost 11 bases, J lost 7 bases, and 20 bases lay in between. This CDR3 reads CANGPADKVNSPLHF. DNA of the CDR3: TGTGCCAACGGCCCAGCGGATAAAGTGAATTCACCCCTCCACTTT.

In its sample, this clonotype was seen many times. This chain connects TRBV20-1 to TRBJ2-1; TRBD2 is a possible D gene (7 bases). In germline, CDR1 is DFQATT, CDR2 SNEGSKA (reference sequence). V was trimmed by 1 base and J by 7 bases, leaving 23 bases between them. The CDR3 has 17 amino acids. Here the CDR3 DNA reads TGCAGTGCTAGAGGATTGGGGCTCTGGGGGGGGGCGAATGAGCAGTTCTTC. Residues: CSARGLGLWGGANEQFF.

This clonotype was detected ten times or more. The J gene is TRBJ1-6, the V gene TRBV6-4; 7 bases are a match to TRBD1. Germline trimming cut 2 bases from V and 10 bases from J; bases unmatched to any gene: 8. CDR1 MRHNA and CDR2 SNTAGT come from the germline V gene. The length of the CDR3 is 15 residues. CDR3 protein: CASSDPTGRRSPLHF. The CDR3 DNA is TGTGCCAGCAGTGACCCGACAGGGAGAAGATCACCCCTCCACTTT.

This clonotype came up a few times. V and J are TRBV6-1 and TRBJ1-4; tentatively, D is TRBD1 (5 bases). The germline V and J ends were trimmed by 4 bases and 0 bases, with 18 bases remaining between them. Germline assignment: CDR1 MNHNS and CDR2 SASEGT. This CDR3 contains 18 residues. CDR3 loop: CASSVGGGANPTNEKLFF. CDR3 nucleotides: TGTGCCAGCAGTGTTGGAGGAGGGGCGAACCCAACTAATGAAAAACTGTTTTTT.

In this sample, this clonotype turned up many times. The CDR3 DNA follows: TGTGCCAGCAGCTTAGGGCCAGGACAAGAGACCCAGTACTTC. Residues: CASSLGPGQETQYF. This chain links TRBV11-2 with TRBJ2-5; D gene unclear. V was clipped by 1 base and J by 2 bases, with 8 bases between them. The CDR3 covers 14 residues. CDR1 and CDR2 from the germline V gene are SGHAT and FQNNGV.

The chain uses TRBV20-1 and TRBJ2-3; perhaps TRBD2 as D (6 bases). This CDR3 has 15 residues. Per germline, CDR1 DFQATT and CDR2 SNEGSKA (reference sequence). V was clipped by 0 bases and J by 1 base, with 11 bases between them. As DNA, the CDR3 is TGCAGTGCTAGAGAGCGGGGTTACGGCACAGATACGCAGTATTTT. This gives the protein CSARERGYGTDTQYF.

This clonotype was seen repeatedly, ten times or more. The chain links TRBV2 to TRBJ2-2; 8 positions match TRBD2. V shed 2 bases and J 7 bases; nucleotides not matched to a gene: 9. The length of the CDR3 is 16 residues. The germline V gene has CDR1 SNHLY and CDR2 FYNNEI. The CDR3 region is CASSESGGGKGGELFF. In DNA form, the CDR3 reads TGTGCCAGCAGTGAATCAGGCGGGGGGAAGGGCGGGGAGCTGTTTTTT.

This clonotype was seen repeatedly, ten times or more. V is TRBV2 and J is TRBJ1-1; D possibly corresponds to TRBD1 (5 bases). The CDR3 has 12 residues. Trimming took off 6 bases at V and 5 bases at J, with 10 bases between the two ends. The germline CDR1 and CDR2 sequences are SNHLY and FYNNEI. CDR3 sequence reads: CASRAGGTEAFF. The CDR3 DNA reads as TGTGCCAGCAGGGCGGGGGGGACTGAAGCTTTCTTT.

This clonotype was recorded many times. The chain has TRBV6-4 and TRBJ2-1; 7 nucleotides match TRBD1. V shed 6 bases, J shed 9 bases, and the junction held 5 bases outside the gene matches. Germline loops: CDR1 MRHNA, CDR2 SNTAGT. This CDR3 region has 12 residues. DNA of the CDR3: TGTGCCAGCAGAGCCCCAGGGGGTGAGCAGTTCTTC. Protein: CASRAPGGEQFF.

The V gene is TRBV2, the J gene TRBJ2-3; 8 nucleotides align to TRBD2. This CDR3 is 15 amino acids long. V was clipped by 7 bases and J by 3 bases; unmatched bases: 9. Per germline, CDR1 SNHLY and CDR2 FYNNEI. CDR3 sequence: CASKRGSGSTDTQYF. DNA of the CDR3: TGTGCCAGCAAAAGGGGAAGCGGGAGTACAGATACGCAGTATTTT.

This chain links TRBV15 with TRBJ1-3; TRBD1 agrees at 7 bases. This CDR3 contains 14 residues. Per germline, CDR1 LNHNV and CDR2 YYDKDF (reference sequence). V was pared by 3 bases and J by 8 bases, with 7 bases of the junction left unmatched. CDR3 sequence: CATSSVTGLDTIYF. The CDR3 nucleotides are TGTGCCACCAGCAGCGTGACAGGGTTGGACACCATATATTTT.

This clonotype was counted many times. The V and J genes are TRBV6-6 and TRBJ1-1; D unclear. The CDR3 has 12 amino acids. Germline V lookup: CDR1 MNHNY, CDR2 SVGAGI (reference sequence). V lost 5 bases to trimming and J lost 4 bases, with 8 bases between them. The chain's CDR3 is CASSPLGTEAFF. For the CDR3, the DNA is TGTGCCAGCAGTCCCTTAGGCACTGAAGCTTTCTTT.

This clonotype has a count of ten or more. This chain connects TRBV20-1 to TRBJ1-5; 12 bases line up with TRBD1. The CDR3 runs to 16 residues. The V gene end was trimmed by 5 bases and the J gene end by 2 bases; junction bases not matched to a gene: 7. Germline CDR1 reads DFQATT; CDR2 reads SNEGSKA (reference sequence). The CDR3 DNA is TGCAGTGCTGCCGGGACAGGGGGCTTGGGCAATCAGCCCCAGCATTTT. Protein: CSAAGTGGLGNQPQHF.

This clonotype was detected ten times or more. V gene TRBV4-1 combines with J gene TRBJ2-7; 8 bases are shared with TRBD2. Trimming cost V 0 bases and J 3 bases; bases outside gene matches: 16. Germline CDR1 and CDR2: MGHRA and YSYEKL. This CDR3 comprises 19 residues. The CDR3 region is CASSQDRHKTSDLHYEQYF. The CDR3 nucleotides read TGCGCCAGCAGCCAAGATCGCCATAAGACTAGCGATTTACACTACGAGCAGTACTTC.

The genes are TRBV10-3 and TRBJ1-4; D gene uncertain. CDR3 length equals 14 residues. V was pared by 3 bases and J by 9 bases, with 14 bases between. CDR1 and CDR2 from the germline V gene are ENHRY and SYGVKD. The CDR3 protein is CAISDTIVNQKLFF. For the CDR3, the DNA is TGTGCCATCAGTGACACAATTGTGAACCAAAAACTGTTTTTT.